The present T cell receptor (beta chain) was sequenced within a study of patients and donors after allogeneic stem cell transplantation. Deletions cut 7 bases from V and 10 bases from J, with 13 bases between. The CDR3 has 11 amino acids. Germline V gives CDR1 ENHRY, CDR2 SYGVKD. This clonotype has only a few counts. TCRdb independently ran MiXCR on the RT-PCR reads; one entry per CDR3 protein. This sample carries approximately 160,000 distinct CDR3 sequences, around 28% of them seen once, and the ten largest clones take approximately 3%. The source of this sequence is a human donor who was either an allogeneic HSCT recipient or a stem cell or donor lymphocyte infusion donor (not recorded which). It is not recorded whose cells these are; they may come from a transplant donor. The sequenced sample was blood, either unsorted or a sorted T cell fraction (not recorded which). This chain uses TRBV10-3 with TRBJ1-1; D is ambiguous. The DNA for the CDR3 is TGTGCCATCATAGGAAGGGATGGAGCTTTCTTT. This encodes CAIIGRDGAFF.